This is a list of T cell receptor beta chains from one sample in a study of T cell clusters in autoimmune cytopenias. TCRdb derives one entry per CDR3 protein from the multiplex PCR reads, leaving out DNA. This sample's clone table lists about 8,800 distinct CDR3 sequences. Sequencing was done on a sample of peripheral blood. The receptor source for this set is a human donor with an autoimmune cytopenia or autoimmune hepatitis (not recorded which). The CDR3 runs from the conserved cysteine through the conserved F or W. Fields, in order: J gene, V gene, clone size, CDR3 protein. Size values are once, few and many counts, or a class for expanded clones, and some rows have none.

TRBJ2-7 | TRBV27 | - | CASSLTGPSSYEQYF
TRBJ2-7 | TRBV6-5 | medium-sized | CASSYSIGDPYEQYF
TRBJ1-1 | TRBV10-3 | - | CAIRTSGGGAEAFF
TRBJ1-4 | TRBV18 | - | CASTGTGADEKLFF
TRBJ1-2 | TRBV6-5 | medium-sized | CASRPTGQFYGYTF
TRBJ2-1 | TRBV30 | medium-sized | CAWSDGGWGEQFF
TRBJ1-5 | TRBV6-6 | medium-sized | CATWYTGGGGSNQPQHF
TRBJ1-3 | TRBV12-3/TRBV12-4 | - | CASWDRTGNTIYF
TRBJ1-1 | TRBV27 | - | CASSFGKNTEAFF
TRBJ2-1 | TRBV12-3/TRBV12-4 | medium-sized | CASSYSGSPNEQFF
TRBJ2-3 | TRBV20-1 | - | CSADVSSTDTQYF
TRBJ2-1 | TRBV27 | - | CASSLLGNNEQFF
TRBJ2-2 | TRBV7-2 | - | CASSPRTSYTGELFF
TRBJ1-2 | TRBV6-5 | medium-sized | CASSDRGSDYGYTF
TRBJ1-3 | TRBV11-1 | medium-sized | CASSYGTAGNTIYF
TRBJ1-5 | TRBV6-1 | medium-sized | CASFWEGSQPQHF
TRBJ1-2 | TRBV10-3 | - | CAIRPGQGDYGYTF
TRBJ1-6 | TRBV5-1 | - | CASSSQGARSPLHF
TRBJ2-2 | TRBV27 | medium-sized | CASSSNTGELFF
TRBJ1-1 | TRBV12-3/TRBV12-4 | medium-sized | CASSSTDANTEAFF
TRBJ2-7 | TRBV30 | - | CAWSVSGWDEQYF
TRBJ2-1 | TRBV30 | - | CAWSPPYNEQFF
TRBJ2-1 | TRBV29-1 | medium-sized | CSVEAGTVYNEQFF
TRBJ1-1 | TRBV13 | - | CASSLVGMNTEAFF
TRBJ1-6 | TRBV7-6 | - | CASSFGGRTSPLHF